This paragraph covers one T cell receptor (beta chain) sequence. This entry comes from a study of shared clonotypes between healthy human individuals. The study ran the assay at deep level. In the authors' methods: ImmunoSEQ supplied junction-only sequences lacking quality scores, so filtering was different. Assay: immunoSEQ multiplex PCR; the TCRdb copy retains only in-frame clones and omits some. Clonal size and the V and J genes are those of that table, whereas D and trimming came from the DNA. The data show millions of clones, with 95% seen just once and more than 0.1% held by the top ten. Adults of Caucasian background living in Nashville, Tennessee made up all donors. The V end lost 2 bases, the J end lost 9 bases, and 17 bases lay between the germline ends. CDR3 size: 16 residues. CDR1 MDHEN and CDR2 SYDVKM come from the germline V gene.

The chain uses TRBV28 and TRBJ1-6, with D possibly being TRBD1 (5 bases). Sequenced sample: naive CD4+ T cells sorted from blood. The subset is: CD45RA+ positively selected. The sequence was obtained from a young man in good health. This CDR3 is CASSLSPQAGGSPLHF. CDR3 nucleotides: TGTGCCAGCAGTTTAAGTCCACAGGCCGGCGGTTCACCCCTCCACTTT.